The rows below give T cell receptor beta chains drawn from one sample of a study of blood T cell repertoires in COVID-19. Clones were read by immunoSEQ multiplex PCR, and TCRdb kept only the in-frame ones, dropping some. The sample records around 210,000 clones, 65% to 90% being singletons. The source material was peripheral blood. The receptors come from a man in his forties or fifties with COVID-19, enrolled during active disease. Each CDR3 is given with its conserved first and last residue. D genes are given only for firm matches. Some rows have no size entry. The others give once, few or many, or a class for an expanded clone.

D: TRBD1
J: TRBJ1-6
V: TRBV30
size: many
DNA: TGTGCCTGGAAGATGGCCAGGACAGGGCTAGGGTCACCCCTCCACTTT
CDR3: CAWKMARTGLGSPLHF

D: -
J: TRBJ1-1
V: TRBV10-3
size: once
DNA: TGTGCCATCAGTGAGTCAGGGGGACGCGGCACTGAAGCTTTCTTT
CDR3: CAISESGGRGTEAFF

D: -
J: TRBJ2-1
V: TRBV2
size: -
DNA: TGTGCCAGCAGCGAAAAGGACGTCGGGGACAATGAGCAGTTCTTC
CDR3: CASSEKDVGDNEQFF

D: TRBD2
J: TRBJ2-1
V: TRBV5-5
size: -
DNA: TGTGCCAGCAGCTTTAGCTTACTAGCGGGGGGGCACAATGAGCAGTTCTTC
CDR3: CASSFSLLAGGHNEQFF

D: TRBD1
J: TRBJ1-1
V: TRBV25-1
size: -
DNA: TGTGCCAGCAGTGCGAACAGGGGAGATGCGAACACTGAAGCTTTCTTT
CDR3: CASSANRGDANTEAFF

D: TRBD1
J: TRBJ1-3
V: TRBV19
size: -
DNA: TGTGCCAGTAGTATAGGCTTCCGGGACAGGGCCCCTGGAAACACCATATATTTT
CDR3: CASSIGFRDRAPGNTIYF

D: -
J: TRBJ1-1
V: TRBV6-5
size: -
DNA: TGTGCCAGCAGTCCGCAAGCCACTGAAGCTTTCTTT
CDR3: CASSPQATEAFF

D: -
J: TRBJ1-5
V: TRBV28
size: -
DNA: TGTGCCAGCAGGGGGAGGGATAGCAATCAGCCCCAGCATTTT
CDR3: CASRGRDSNQPQHF

D: -
J: TRBJ1-6
V: TRBV6-1
size: -
DNA: TGTGCCAGCAGTGAAAAGGCAGGGCAGAGCTCCTATAATTCACCCCTCCACTTT
CDR3: CASSEKAGQSSYNSPLHF

D: -
J: TRBJ2-7
V: TRBV5-1
size: -
DNA: TGCGCCAGCAGCTTGGCTGGGCCCCCCGCCAACGAGCAGTACTTC
CDR3: CASSLAGPPANEQYF

D: TRBD1
J: TRBJ2-5
V: TRBV19
size: -
DNA: TGTGCCAGTAGTATAGATGGGCCGGGACAGGGCTCCTTTCAAAAGACCCAGTACTTC
CDR3: CASSIDGPGQGSFQKTQYF

D: TRBD1
J: TRBJ1-1
V: TRBV3-1/TRBV3-2
size: -
DNA: TGTGCCAGCAGACCCCGGGACAGGGGGCGGACGTCTGAAGCTTTCTTT
CDR3: CASRPRDRGRTSEAFF

D: TRBD2
J: TRBJ2-1
V: TRBV5-4
size: once
DNA: TGTGCCAGCAGCCTAACCCGCCTAGCGGGTCCTTACAATGAGCAGTTCTTC
CDR3: CASSLTRLAGPYNEQFF

D: -
J: TRBJ1-2
V: TRBV7-9
size: once
DNA: TGTGCCAGCAGCTTAGCTGGACTCCTTGTAAGCTATGGCTACACCTTC
CDR3: CASSLAGLLVSYGYTF

D: -
J: TRBJ2-7
V: TRBV2
size: -
DNA: TGTGCCAGCAGCGTAGACATGCCGTTAAAGCAGTACTTC
CDR3: CASSVDMPLKQYF

D: -
J: TRBJ1-2
V: TRBV28
size: once
DNA: TGTGCCAGCAGCTTAAGCCCCCCTAACTATGGCTACACCTTC
CDR3: CASSLSPPNYGYTF

D: TRBD1
J: TRBJ1-5
V: TRBV27
size: -
DNA: TGTGCCAGCAGTCCCCACAGGGGGCTGGGTCAGCCCCAGCATTTT
CDR3: CASSPHRGLGQPQHF